This TCR beta chain appears in the sequencing data of a study of blood T cell repertoires in COVID-19. The method was immunoSEQ multiplex PCR; TCRdb's version includes in-frame clones alone and lacks a portion of them. Found here are about 300,000 clones, roughly nine tenths of them singletons; the top ten hold roughly 2.9%. Germline V gene sequence: CDR1 SNHLY, CDR2 FYNNEI. Trimming took off 7 bases at V and 8 bases at J, with 17 bases between the two ends. The CDR3 totals 14 residues. The genes are TRBV2 and TRBJ1-4; D may be TRBD1 (6 bases). The clonotype originates from a woman aged 50 to 65 who had been exposed to COVID-19. What was sequenced was PBMCs or T cells enriched from blood (not recorded which). The DNA of the CDR3 is TGTGCCAGCACCAAACAGGGTTTAAGCGAAAAACTGTTTTTT. This codes for CASTKQGLSEKLFF.